This TCR beta chain was identified in a study of T cell repertoires in cytomegalovirus infection. Study-wide context: An indication of both CMV infection and matching HLA type came from public TCR beta signatures.

Study-wide results and caveats: The cumulative frequency of public TCR beta families identified carriers of CMV plus the relevant HLA.

TCRdb redid the calling of the reads with MiXCR, one entry per CDR3 protein. The sample has 800,000 to 950,000 distinct CDR3 sequences, 32% seen once. This clonotype was detected only once. Its antigen is currently unknown. The TCR originated in a human donor in good health (CMV status not recorded). Some clones in this sample may be carry-over from other donors' samples. Sequencing was performed on cultured CD8+ T cells from PBMCs, taken from culture after CMV antigen stimulation.

CDR3 nucleotide sequence: TGTGCCAGTAGGGACCGGCGATATAATGAAAAACTGTTTTTT. Protein: CASRDRRYNEKLFF. The chain has TRBV19 and TRBJ1-4; D is ambiguous. Germline assignment: CDR1 LNHDA and CDR2 SQIVND (reference sequence). The CDR3 is made up of 14 amino acids. The V gene lost 6 bases and the J gene lost 4 bases, with 12 bases spanning the gap.